Given below is one TCR beta chain in context. Its specificity is unknown. These data come from a study of T cell repertoires and HLA-DP antigens. Study-wide background: Two male donors and one female donor spanned ages 18-to-29 through 60-to-69. Study results and caveats: Average cumulative frequency of previously undetected clones was 36.3% against one allele and more than 50% against the other.

The CDR3 contains 15 residues. Trimming took 7 bases from V and 3 from J, leaving 19 bases between them. Germline CDR1 is LNHDA and CDR2 is SQIVND (reference sequence). Assay: immunoSEQ multiplex PCR; the TCRdb copy retains only in-frame clones and omits some. This sample carries approximately 86,000 clones, roughly 86% of them seen once, and the ten largest clones take about 1.5%. Purity of the untouched CD4+ T cells was roughly 98%. The chain combines TRBV19 with TRBJ2-7; possible D gene TRBD1, 6 bases. This clonotype was sampled from a man in his forties or fifties in good health and CMV-seronegative. The sample was CD4+ T cells from PBMCs. The CDR3 nucleotides read TGTGCCAGTACCCCCGTGATCGGACAGATCTACGAGCAGTACTTC. Encoded protein: CASTPVIGQIYEQYF.